This TCR beta chain was sequenced during a study of response to subunit inactivated influenza vaccine. In the case of this clonotype: Its antigen is unidentified.

The study, taken as a whole, reports: T cells newly recruited by each seasonal influenza vaccination are few, the authors suggested.

TCRdb analysed the RT-PCR reads with MiXCR anew, one entry per CDR3 protein. The repertoire holds approximately 730,000 distinct CDR3 sequences, more than 11% seen once, with less than 9% in the top ten. Material: PBMCs from blood, obtained 14 to 15 days before vaccination. The receptor's source is a man in his fifties or sixties who received an inactivated influenza vaccine.

The CDR3 DNA sequence: TGTGCCATCAATGGACAGATAGACAATGAGCAGTTCTTC. This sequence encodes CAINGQIDNEQFF. The rearrangement joins TRBV10-3 to TRBJ2-1, with D tentatively TRBD1 (6 bases). The V gene lost 7 bases and the J gene lost 5 bases, with 12 bases spanning the gap. The CDR3 sequence is 13 residues long. CDR1 and CDR2 from the germline V gene are ENHRY and SYGVKD.